The entry below gives a single TCR beta chain sequence along with its context. This clonotype showed up just a few times. The target of this receptor is not known. No base qualities exist here, and no much larger clone lies one base off it. The source of the sample is a study of CD8+CD57+ T cells in acquired aplastic anemia (dated by TCRdb to the late 2010s). Looking at the study overall: A mean of approximately 3 ug of DNA, ranging from about 0.2 to 27.4 ug, was extracted from sorted CD4+ and CD8+ cells.

TCR beta VDJ combination and CDR3 sequence profiling used genomic DNA as the template. An Illumina HiSeq 2000 was used for TCR repertoire sequencing. The authors' analysis ran thus. Repertoires were assessed using TRBV/TRBJ rearrangement plots, CDR3 size and DJ length profiles, and Simpson's diversity index. Whichever DNA sequence was most abundant in the deep sequencing data was defined as the immunodominant clone. CDR3 amino acid sequences were checked for sharing across subjects and were also compared against the VDJdb database and published repertoires. TCRdb cleaned the public reads at Q25 with fastp, built clones with MiXCR and kept in-frame beta chains. Every entry covers one CDR3 protein and lists the most common genes and DNA from its rows. TCRdb's processing, not the study's, gives the V and J calls here. This sample holds roughly 300,000 distinct CDR3 sequences; approximately 57% were observed only once. Under 8.5% of the sample lies in the top ten.

General findings and caveats noted by the study authors: Between patients and healthy controls, no significant difference in CD8+ Simpson's diversity was found (P=0.060). About 28 CD8+ CDR3 sequences were found in both patients and controls but appeared to be highly expressed in patients and within the immunodominant clones of the patients.

Spanning cysteine to phenylalanine, the CDR3 consists of 13 amino acids. The kept DNA is CDR3 alone, 39 bases in frame from the first base. The trim is 1 base for V and 0 bases for J, with a gap of 4 bases between the germline ends. The germline V gene specifies SGHVS as CDR1 and FQNEAQ as CDR2. TCR repertoires of sorted CD4+ and CD8+ blood T cells from severe aplastic anemia patients and healthy subjects were deep-sequenced in the study. Ficoll-Paque density gradient centrifugation was used to isolate peripheral blood mononuclear cells. Before DNA was extracted, CD4+ and CD8+ T cells were sorted using either FACS or magnetic beads.

This clonotype was obtained from a human donor with severe aplastic anemia or a healthy control (not recorded which). Recombination linked TRBV7-8 to TRBJ2-7, with no D gene named confidently. The sample comprised sorted CD4+, CD8+, or CD8+CD57+ T cells (not recorded which) from PBMCs. The CDR3 region has the sequence CASSLGFSYEQYF. Here is the DNA: TGTGCCAGCAGCTTAGGATTCTCCTACGAGCAGTACTTC.